This passage covers 31 T cell receptor beta chains from one sample sequenced in a study of CD8+CD57+ T cells in acquired aplastic anemia. Genomic DNA, the template, was used for profiling of the TCR beta VDJ and CDR3. TCRdb reprocessed the reads with MiXCR, giving one entry per CDR3 protein. The data hold over 100,000 distinct CDR3 sequences, with around two fifths observed a single time. Sequences were obtained from sorted CD4+, CD8+, or CD8+CD57+ T cells (not recorded which) from PBMCs. The receptor set was obtained from a human donor in good health, serving as a control.

In this sample, this clonotype turned up once. The chain uses TRBV24-1 and TRBJ2-7; tentative D call: TRBD1 (6 bases). Germline lookup yields CDR1 KGHDR and CDR2 SFDVKD. The V end was cut by 4 bases, the J end by 2 bases, with 8 bases between. The CDR3 spans 13 residues. CDR3 amino acids: CATSDRGTYEQYF. CDR3 bases: TGTGCCACCAGTGACAGGGGAACCTACGAGCAGTACTTC.

Turning to this clonotype: A read error may be the cause here, since a much bigger clone is one base away. The V call is TRBV2, the J call TRBJ1-5; 9 bases fit TRBD1. The V gene's germline CDR1 is SNHLY and CDR2 FYNNEI. CDR3 length: 15 residues. In DNA form, the CDR3 reads TGTGCCGGCAGTGCGGAACAGGGGGCGGGTCAGCCCCAGCATTTT. Its protein product is CAGSAEQGAGQPQHF.

This clonotype was counted at least ten times. V is TRBV20-1 and J is TRBJ2-5; TRBD2 matches 11 bases. Germline values: CDR1 DFQATT, CDR2 SNEGSKA (reference sequence). The CDR3 sequence is 14 residues long. V lost 6 bases, J lost 2 bases, and 5 bases stayed unmatched. The CDR3 DNA is TGCAGTGCGTCACTAGCGGGGGTACAAGAGACCCAGTACTTC. This translates into CSASLAGVQETQYF.

The chain carries TRBV7-9 and TRBJ2-7, with 10 nucleotides matching TRBD1. Germline CDR1 SEHNR, CDR2 FQNEAQ (reference sequence). V lost 2 bases, J lost 6 bases, and 4 bases stayed unmatched. CDR3 length equals 14 residues. The CDR3, as DNA: TGTGCCAGCAGCTTACCGGGACAGGGGTTCGAGCAGTACTTC. This translates into CASSLPGQGFEQYF.

About this clonotype itself: It may be a read error: a sequence one base away is much more abundant. V is TRBV11-1 and J is TRBJ1-5, with 8 bases identical to TRBD1. Germline V CDR1 and CDR2: SGHAT, FQDESV (reference sequence). The V segment lost 8 bases and the J segment 4 bases; nucleotides outside the gene matches: 13. The CDR3 runs to 16 residues. The CDR3 here is CASRQVRGQANQPQHF. The DNA for the CDR3 is TGTGCCAGCCGCCAAGTGAGGGGACAGGCGAATCAGCCCCAGCATTTT. The whole variable domain, filled in from reference TRBV11-1 and TRBJ1-5, reads EAEVAQSPRYKITEKSQAVAFWCDPISGHATLYWYRQILGQGPELLVQFQDESVVDDSQLPKDRFSAERLKGVDSTLKIQPAELGDSAMYLCASRQVRGQANQPQHFGDGTRLSIL.

Written as DNA, the CDR3 is TGTGCCAGCAGCTTAGCCAGGGCCAATGAGCAGTTCTTC. It codes for CASSLARANEQFF. The rearrangement joins TRBV7-6 to TRBJ2-1; a possible D gene is TRBD1 (5 bases). Germline-derived CDR1 and CDR2 are SGHVS and FNYEAQ. V shed 0 bases and J shed 6 bases, with 6 bases lying between them. This CDR3 is built from 13 residues.

As for this clonotype: An end of the junction does not agree with germline; a read error may underlie this. The rearrangement links TRBV18 to TRBJ1-1; D unresolved. The germline gives CDR1 KGHSH, CDR2 LQKENI. This CDR3 is 14 amino acids long. For the CDR3, the DNA is TGTGCCAGCTCACCTAGGGTGGTTGGCACTGGAGCTTTCTTT. Residues: CASSPRVVGTGAFF.

This chain connects TRBV5-1 to TRBJ1-1; TRBD1 matches at 7 bases. This CDR3 is built from 15 residues. V was clipped by 0 bases and J by 7 bases; unmatched bases: 9. CDR1 and CDR2 from the germline V gene are SGHRS and YFSETQ. In nucleotides, the CDR3 is TGCGCCAGCAGCTTGGTAGGGGGCGCCTCTGATGAAGCTTTCTTT. Encoded protein: CASSLVGGASDEAFF.

The table lists this clonotype with many counts. The chain uses TRBV10-3 and TRBJ1-1; TRBD1 is a possible D gene (6 bases). CDR3 length: 13 residues. The V end was cut by 7 bases, the J end by 3 bases, with 12 bases between. Germline CDR1 ENHRY, CDR2 SYGVKD. The CDR3 region has the DNA TGTGCCATCAAAAACAGGGATGACACTGAAGCTTTCTTT. Translation: CAIKNRDDTEAFF.

This clonotype was seen many times. J is TRBJ1-4 and V is TRBV6-6, with TRBD1 as a possible D gene (5 bases). The germline V gene has CDR1 MNHNY and CDR2 SVGAGI (reference sequence). There are 14 residues in the CDR3. V dropped 0 bases and J dropped 10 bases, with 12 bases sitting between them. The CDR3: CASSYSLAGTKLFF. The CDR3 DNA is TGTGCCAGCAGTTACTCGTTGGCAGGGACAAAACTGTTTTTT.

Only a few counts were recorded for this clonotype. This may stem from a read error, because a much larger clone lies one nucleotide away. This chain uses TRBV29-1 with TRBJ2-7; D is uncertain. The ends were cut back, 3 bases at V and 10 bases at J, with 19 bases in the middle. The CDR3 loop spans 13 amino acids. The germline V gene has CDR1 SQVTM and CDR2 ANQGSEA. For the CDR3, the DNA is TGCAGCGTTGAGTTTGGTGGTTCTTCGAAACAGTACTTC. It codes for CSVEFGGSSKQYF.

This chain joins TRBV24-1 and TRBJ2-5; 9 bases are a match to TRBD1. Losses at the gene ends were 4 bases for V and 1 base for J; bases not matched to a gene: 6. The CDR3 loop spans 16 amino acids. Germline V gene lookup returns CDR1 KGHDR and CDR2 SFDVKD. CDR3 bases: TGTGCCACCAGTGACAACGGACAGGGGCGCCAAGAGACCCAGTACTTC. This sequence encodes CATSDNGQGRQETQYF.

This rearrangement joins TRBV2 to TRBJ2-7; tentatively, D is TRBD2 (6 bases). The CDR3 consists of 13 residues. Germline assignment: CDR1 SNHLY and CDR2 FYNNEI. Between the trimmed V and J ends, which lost 6 bases and 5 bases, there was a span of 14 bases. CDR3 nucleotides: TGTGCCAGCAGCCAAGTAACTAGCCACGAGCAGTACTTC. It translates to CASSQVTSHEQYF.

This clonotype was detected a few times. The rearrangement uses TRBV25-1 and TRBJ2-3, with 9 bases fitting TRBD2. V lost 6 bases to trimming and J lost 11 bases; unmatched junction nucleotides: 24. The CDR3 consists of 18 residues. CDR1 MGHDK and CDR2 SYGVNS come from the germline V gene. DNA of the CDR3: TGTGCCAGCAGCTTGGGACCCTTAGCGGGAGCGGTCTACAATGAGCAGTATTTT. It encodes CASSLGPLAGAVYNEQYF.

This clonotype was found many times. The chain recombines TRBV9 with TRBJ1-3; D unclear. Germline CDR1 SGDLS, CDR2 YYNGEE. CDR3 length equals 16 residues. V lost 0 bases and J lost 2, with 12 bases in between. CDR3: CASSVVPESPGNTIYF. For the CDR3, the DNA is TGTGCCAGCAGCGTAGTCCCCGAGTCCCCTGGAAACACCATATATTTT.

This chain links TRBV2 with TRBJ2-1, with unresolved D. TRBJ2-7 explains the end of the DNA better; the J call may be wrong. The CDR3 has 14 amino acids. The germline V gene has CDR1 SNHLY and CDR2 FYNNEI. In DNA, the CDR3 is TGTGCCAGCAGTGTAGGCAACTCCTACAATGAGCAGTACTTC. Its translation is CASSVGNSYNEQYF.

This clonotype has more than one count but fewer than ten. This chain uses TRBV28 with TRBJ2-3; D might be TRBD1 or TRBD2, each matching 6 bases. The CDR3 is 14 residues long. Germline V gene lookup returns CDR1 MDHEN and CDR2 SYDVKM. V was shortened by 3 bases and J by 2 bases, with 9 bases between the two germline ends. The CDR3 DNA sequence: TGTGCCAGCAGTTTCGGGGGCTACACAGATACGCAGTATTTT. Its translation is CASSFGGYTDTQYF.

This clonotype was seen ten or more times. The genes are TRBV12-3 or TRBV12-4 and TRBJ1-5; possibly TRBD1 for D (5 bases). V was pared by 6 bases and J by 2 bases, with 26 bases between. The CDR3 is 19 residues long. In DNA, the CDR3 is TGTGCCAGCAGCGCTGGGGGGGAGAGGTACGCAGGAGGCAATCAGCCCCAGCATTTT. This codes for CASSAGGERYAGGNQPQHF.

This clonotype was counted ten times or more. The V call is TRBV5-4, the J call TRBJ2-1; D gene uncertain. V was pared by 1 base and J by 0 bases, with 11 bases between. CDR1 is SGHNT and CDR2 is YYREEE in the germline V gene (reference sequence). The CDR3 is 16 residues long. The DNA of the CDR3 is TGTGCCAGCAGCTTGAACGCGATCGCCTCCTACAATGAGCAGTTCTTC. Translated: CASSLNAIASYNEQFF. Filled out from reference TRBV5-4 and TRBJ2-1, the complete variable domain reads ETGVTQSPTHLIKTRGQQVTLRCSSQSGHNTVSWYQQALGQGPQFIFQYYREEENGRGNFPPRFSGLQFPNYSSELNVNALELDDSALYLCASSLNAIASYNEQFFGPGTRLTVL.

This clonotype occurred many times. The V and J genes are TRBV6-5 and TRBJ2-7, with D perhaps matching TRBD1 or TRBD2 (6 bases each). Germline values: CDR1 MNHEY, CDR2 SVGAGI. CDR3 length: 16 residues. V lost 4 bases and J lost 4, with 20 bases in between. This chain's CDR3 is CASSFPRARGGYEQYF. CDR3 coding DNA: TGTGCCAGCAGTTTTCCCAGGGCCCGAGGGGGGTACGAGCAGTACTTC.

The chain has TRBV10-3 and TRBJ1-1; unclear D gene. Trimming removed 0 bases at V and 6 bases at J, with 11 bases between. This CDR3 has 14 amino acids. Germline lookup yields CDR1 ENHRY and CDR2 SYGVKD. The CDR3 region has the DNA TGTGCCATCAGTGAGTCGTTGGGGATACCTGAAGCTTTCTTT. Residues: CAISESLGIPEAFF.

The rearrangement links TRBV29-1 to TRBJ2-3; TRBD1 matches 8 bases. The CDR3 has 12 residues. Germline CDR1 reads SQVTM; CDR2 reads ANQGSEA. V gave up 6 bases and J gave up 5 bases; unmatched junction bases: 4. This chain's CDR3 is CSVDRVKDTQYF. The CDR3 region has the DNA TGCAGCGTGGACAGGGTGAAAGATACGCAGTATTTT.

The rearrangement links TRBV6-2 or TRBV6-3 to TRBJ1-3; D uncertain. Trimming shortened V by 6 bases and J by 0 bases, and 15 bases separated the two germline ends. The CDR3 extends over 16 amino acids. Germline CDR1 and CDR2: MNHEY and SVGEGT. The CDR3 is CASRLRGKDSGNTIYF. The CDR3 region has the DNA TGTGCCAGCAGGCTGAGAGGGAAGGACTCTGGAAACACCATATATTTT.

The V gene is TRBV2, the J gene TRBJ1-6; 12 nucleotides match TRBD1. Per germline, CDR1 SNHLY and CDR2 FYNNEI. The CDR3 has 14 amino acids. V dropped 7 bases and J dropped 11; count of bases not matched to a gene: 6. The CDR3 DNA reads as TGTGCCAGCACCGCGGGACAGGGGGCGCCACCCCTCCACTTT. This gives the protein CASTAGQGAPPLHF.

The sample holds many counts of this clonotype. The genes are TRBV6-5 and TRBJ2-2, with TRBD1 identical over 7 bases. The junction had 2 bases not matched to a gene; V was cut back by 4 bases and J by 6 bases. The CDR3 is 13 residues long. From germline, CDR1 is MNHEY and CDR2 SVGAGI. In nucleotides, the CDR3 is TGTGCCAGCAGTTTGCAGGGGGCCGGGGAGCTGTTTTTT. It encodes CASSLQGAGELFF.

J is TRBJ2-7 and V is TRBV5-6; TRBD1 matches 7 bases. CDR3 length equals 14 residues. J lost 7 bases, V lost 4 bases, and 11 bases had no gene match. Germline V lookup: CDR1 SGHDT, CDR2 YYEEEE. The CDR3 region is CASSPPGQRGEQYF. The CDR3 DNA reads as TGTGCCAGCAGCCCACCGGGACAGCGAGGGGAGCAGTACTTC.

This clonotype was detected many times. The chain has TRBV7-2 and TRBJ1-4; D ambiguous. Germline assignment: CDR1 SGHTA and CDR2 FQGNSA. The length of the CDR3 is 13 residues. Between the trimmed V and J ends, which lost 5 bases and 8 bases, there was a span of 12 bases. The CDR3 nucleotides are TGTGCCAGCAGCCCGCCCGGGTGGGAAAAACTGTTTTTT. It specifies CASSPPGWEKLFF.

This chain connects TRBV19 to TRBJ1-6; 9 bases fit TRBD1. Trimming at V came to 4 bases and at J to 7 bases, leaving 2 bases not matched to a gene. Germline loops: CDR1 LNHDA, CDR2 SQIVND (reference sequence). The CDR3 loop spans 14 amino acids. The CDR3 bases are TGTGCCAGTAGTACGGGACAGGGCAATTCACCCCTCCACTTT. It codes for CASSTGQGNSPLHF.

V and J are TRBV7-9 and TRBJ1-1, with D unresolved. Trimming removed 3 bases from V and 9 bases from J, with 11 bases in between. CDR1 and CDR2 (germline): SEHNR, FQNEAQ (reference sequence). The length of the CDR3 is 12 residues. CDR3 bases: TGTGCCAGCAGCTTTATGACGGAGAAAGCTTTCTTT. As protein: CASSFMTEKAFF.

V gene TRBV29-1 combines with J gene TRBJ2-5, with D perhaps TRBD2 (5 bases). The V and J ends lost 7 bases and 7 bases respectively, with 19 bases between them. The CDR3 loop spans 13 amino acids. From germline, CDR1 is SQVTM and CDR2 ANQGSEA. The DNA for the CDR3 is TGCAGCGCCGGAAGCCGGGGTTCGGGGACCCAGTACTTC. Residues: CSAGSRGSGTQYF.

The rearrangement joins TRBV5-1 to TRBJ1-4; 7 bases are shared with TRBD1. The CDR3 runs 13 residues. Germline assignment: CDR1 SGHRS and CDR2 YFSETQ. V shed 0 bases and J 7 bases; nucleotides not matched to a gene: 0. The CDR3 nucleotides read TGCGCCAGCAGCTTGGCAGGGGGTGAAAAACTGTTTTTT. Its protein is CASSLAGGEKLFF.